These 7 T cell receptor beta chains were sequenced from one sample in a study of identical twins. Each CDR3 protein is one row after TCRdb ran MiXCR on the 5' RACE reads. The sample contains roughly 260,000 distinct CDR3 sequences, around 15% of which appear only once. The sample taken for sequencing was memory (CD45RO+) T cells sorted from blood. The receptors originated from a woman between 18 and 30 years old in good health.

This clonotype came up a few times. The chain joins TRBV25-1 to TRBJ1-2; no reliable D call. CDR3 length: 14 amino acids. The V gene's germline CDR1 is MGHDK and CDR2 SYGVNS. Deletions cut 2 bases from V and 2 bases from J, with 9 bases between. In DNA, the CDR3 is TGTGCCAGCAGTGAACCCGGGCCCAACTATGGCTACACCTTC. Encoded protein: CASSEPGPNYGYTF.

The rearrangement uses TRBV5-6 and TRBJ1-3, with D hard to call. V was pared by 2 bases and J by 4 bases, with 7 bases between. The CDR3 consists of 13 residues. Germline assignment: CDR1 SGHDT and CDR2 YYEEEE. The CDR3, as DNA: TGTGCCAGCAGCTTACCCGGAGGAAACACCATATATTTT. Translation gives CASSLPGGNTIYF.

This clonotype was seen only a few times. The chain links TRBV6-1 to TRBJ2-2; possibly TRBD2 for D (6 bases). The CDR3 contains 16 residues. Trimming removed 6 bases from V and 8 bases from J, with 22 bases in between. Germline V gene sequence: CDR1 MNHNS, CDR2 SASEGT. The CDR3 sequence is CASSPYLARGGGELFF. Written as DNA, the CDR3 is TGTGCCAGCAGCCCTTATCTAGCGCGAGGCGGGGGGGAGCTGTTTTTT.

This clonotype has a handful of counts. CDR3 sequence (DNA): TGTGCCAGCAGCTTGAACGCGGGAGTTGTGTACGAGCAGTACTTC. Translation gives CASSLNAGVVYEQYF. This chain uses TRBV7-2 with TRBJ2-7; 7 bases line up with TRBD2. J gave up 4 bases and V 3 bases, and 9 bases lay outside the gene matches. This CDR3 is built from 15 residues. Per the germline V gene, CDR1 is SGHTA and CDR2 is FQGNSA.

The genes are TRBV9 and TRBJ1-3; TRBD1 is a possible D gene (6 bases). Germline V CDR1 and CDR2: SGDLS, YYNGEE. With 3 bases removed from V and 0 bases from J, the gap between germline ends came to 13 bases. This CDR3 region has 16 residues. The CDR3 bases are TGTGCCAGCAGCGGGACAGCGAGACTCTCTGGAAACACCATATATTTT. Encoded protein: CASSGTARLSGNTIYF.

The rearrangement joins TRBV10-3 to TRBJ2-1; 11 bases fit TRBD2. The CDR3 contains 14 residues. With 4 bases clipped from V and 6 bases from J, the junction kept 2 bases outside the gene matches. Germline lookup yields CDR1 ENHRY and CDR2 SYGVKD. The CDR3 sequence: CAISGLAGINEQFF. Here the CDR3 DNA reads TGTGCCATCAGTGGACTAGCGGGGATCAATGAGCAGTTCTTC.

This chain uses TRBV3-1 with TRBJ2-1; perhaps D is TRBD1 or TRBD2 (5 bases each). The CDR3 runs to 15 residues. With 5 bases removed from V and 8 bases from J, the gap between germline ends came to 19 bases. Per the germline V gene, CDR1 is LGHDT and CDR2 is YNNKEL (reference sequence). The CDR3 nucleotides are TGTGCCAGCAGCTACAACACCGGGACCGACGATGAGCAGTTCTTC. Protein: CASSYNTGTDDEQFF.